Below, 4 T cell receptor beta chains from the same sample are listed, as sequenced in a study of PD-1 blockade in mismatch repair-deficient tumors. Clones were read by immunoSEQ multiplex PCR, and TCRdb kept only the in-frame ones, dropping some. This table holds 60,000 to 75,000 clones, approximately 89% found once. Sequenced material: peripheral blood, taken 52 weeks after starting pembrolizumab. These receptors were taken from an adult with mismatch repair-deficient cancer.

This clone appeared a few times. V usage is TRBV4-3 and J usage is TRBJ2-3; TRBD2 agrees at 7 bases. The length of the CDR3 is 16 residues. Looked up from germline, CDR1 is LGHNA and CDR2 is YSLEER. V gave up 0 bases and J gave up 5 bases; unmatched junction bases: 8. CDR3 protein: CASSQEWAGEVDTQYF. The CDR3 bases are TGCGCCAGCAGCCAAGAATGGGCGGGAGAAGTAGATACGCAGTATTTT.

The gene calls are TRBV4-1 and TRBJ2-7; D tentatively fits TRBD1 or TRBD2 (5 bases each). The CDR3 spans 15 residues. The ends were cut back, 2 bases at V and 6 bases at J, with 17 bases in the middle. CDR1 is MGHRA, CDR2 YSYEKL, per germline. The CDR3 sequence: CASSQQTGPPREQYF. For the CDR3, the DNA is TGCGCCAGCAGCCAACAAACGGGACCCCCTCGCGAGCAGTACTTC.

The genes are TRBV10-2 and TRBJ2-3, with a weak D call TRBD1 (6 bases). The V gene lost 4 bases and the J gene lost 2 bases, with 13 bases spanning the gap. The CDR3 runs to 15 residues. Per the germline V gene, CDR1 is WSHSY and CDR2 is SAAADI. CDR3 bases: TGCGCCAGCAGTGGATTTGGGGGACACACAGATACGCAGTATTTT. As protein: CASSGFGGHTDTQYF.

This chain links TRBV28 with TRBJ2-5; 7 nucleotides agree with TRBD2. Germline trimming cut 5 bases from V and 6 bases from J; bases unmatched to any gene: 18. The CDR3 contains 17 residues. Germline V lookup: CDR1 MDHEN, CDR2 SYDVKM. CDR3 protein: CASSIMSPQAGKQTQYF. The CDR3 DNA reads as TGTGCCAGCAGTATTATGTCCCCACAAGCGGGAAAGCAGACCCAGTACTTC. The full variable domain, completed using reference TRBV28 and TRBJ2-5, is DVKVTQSSRYLVKRTGEKVFLECVQDMDHENMFWYRQDPGLGLRLIYFSYDVKMKEKGDIPEGYSVSREKKERFSLILESASTNQTSMYLCASSIMSPQAGKQTQYFGPGTRLLVL.